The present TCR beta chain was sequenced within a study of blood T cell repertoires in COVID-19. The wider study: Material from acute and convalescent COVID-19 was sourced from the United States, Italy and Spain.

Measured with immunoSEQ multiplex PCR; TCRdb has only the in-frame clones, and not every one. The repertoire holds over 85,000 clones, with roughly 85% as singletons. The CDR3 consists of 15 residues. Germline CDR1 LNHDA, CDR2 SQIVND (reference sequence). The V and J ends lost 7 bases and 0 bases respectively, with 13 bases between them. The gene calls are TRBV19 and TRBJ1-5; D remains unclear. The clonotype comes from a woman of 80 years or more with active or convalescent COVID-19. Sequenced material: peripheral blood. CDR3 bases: TGTGCCAGTACCAAGACATTATATAGCAATCAGCCCCAGCATTTT. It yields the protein CASTKTLYSNQPQHF.